The next 29 T cell receptor beta chains were all read from a single sample in a study of T cells in localized non-small cell lung cancer. Profiling relied on immunoSEQ multiplex PCR, and the TCRdb table lists in-frame clones only, not all of them. The table records about 74,000 clones, 70% to 85% of them present only once. The sequencing used peripheral blood, collected before any cancer treatment. The receptor set was obtained from a female donor at least 60 years old with stage I lung adenocarcinoma.

This clone has only one observation. J is TRBJ2-7 and V is TRBV2; 8 bases agree with TRBD2. V was clipped by 6 bases and J by 3 bases; unmatched bases: 10. The germline CDR1 and CDR2 sequences are SNHLY and FYNNEI. The CDR3 length is 15 residues. The CDR3 bases are TGTGCCAGCAGCACGCACGGGGGGGGGCTCTACGAGCAGTACTTC. This gives the protein CASSTHGGGLYEQYF. The complete variable domain, with remaining parts taken from reference TRBV2 and TRBJ2-7, reads EPEVTQTPSHQVTQMGQEVILRCVPISNHLYFYWYRQILGQKVEFLVSFYNNEISEKSEIFDDQFSVERPDGSNFTLKIRSTKLEDSAMYFCASSTHGGGLYEQYFGPGTRLTVT.

The rearrangement joins TRBV5-8 to TRBJ2-1, with TRBD2 matching over 10 bases. The length of the CDR3 is 15 residues. The trim removed 3 bases at V and 9 bases at J, leaving 9 bases unmatched. Per germline, CDR1 SGHTS and CDR2 YDEGEE. The CDR3 loop reads CASSWGAGGLGEQFF. The CDR3, as DNA: TGTGCCAGCAGCTGGGGAGCGGGAGGGCTTGGTGAGCAGTTCTTC.

J is TRBJ2-7 and V is TRBV19, with D possibly TRBD1 on 6 matching bases. V was trimmed by 2 bases and J by 4 bases, leaving 15 bases between them. Germline V gene sequence: CDR1 LNHDA, CDR2 SQIVND (reference sequence). The CDR3 length is 15 residues. The CDR3 coding sequence is TGTGCCAGTAGTATATCCCACGACAGGATTTACGAGCAGTACTTC. This sequence encodes CASSISHDRIYEQYF.

The chain carries TRBV19 and TRBJ1-2, with 7 bases identical to TRBD1. Germline CDR1 reads LNHDA; CDR2 reads SQIVND (reference sequence). V shed 4 bases, J shed 5 bases, and the junction held 10 bases outside the gene matches. This CDR3 has 15 amino acids. The CDR3 loop is CASSTIQGLWYGYTF. In nucleotides, the CDR3 is TGTGCCAGTAGTACGATACAGGGGCTATGGTATGGCTACACCTTC. The whole variable domain, remainder taken from reference TRBV19 and TRBJ1-2, is DGGITQSPKYLFRKEGQNVTLSCEQNLNHDAMYWYRQDPGQGLRLIYYSQIVNDFQKGDIAEGYSVSREKKESFPLTVTSAQKNPTAFYLCASSTIQGLWYGYTFGSGTRLTVV.

The chain carries TRBV4-1 and TRBJ1-2, with a weak D call TRBD1 (6 bases). The CDR3 has 15 amino acids. V was clipped by 1 base and J by 1 base, with 10 bases between them. Germline values: CDR1 MGHRA, CDR2 YSYEKL. CDR3: CASSQVGQINYGYTF. In DNA, the CDR3 is TGCGCCAGCAGCCAAGTCGGACAGATTAACTATGGCTACACCTTC.

This rearrangement joins TRBV19 to TRBJ2-1; D perhaps matches TRBD2 (6 bases). The CDR3 sequence is 15 residues long. Germline CDR1 and CDR2: LNHDA and SQIVND (reference sequence). The V end lost 1 base, the J end lost 0 bases, and 7 bases lay between the germline ends. CDR3 protein: CASSIGGLSYNEQFF. The CDR3 DNA reads as TGTGCCAGTAGTATAGGGGGACTCTCCTACAATGAGCAGTTCTTC.

The chain combines TRBV10-3 with TRBJ1-2; 10 positions agree with TRBD1. The V segment lost 0 bases and the J segment 7 bases; nucleotides outside the gene matches: 11. Germline CDR1 reads ENHRY; CDR2 reads SYGVKD. The CDR3 length is 17 residues. CDR3 in DNA: TGTGCCATCAGTGAGTCGGGACAGGGGCAGCAAGGCGGTGGCTACACCTTC. Translating gives CAISESGQGQQGGGYTF.

This sequence joins TRBV6-4 and TRBJ2-1, with D perhaps TRBD2 (7 bases). Germline CDR1 reads MRHNA; CDR2 reads SNTAGT. The CDR3 is 20 amino acids. The V end was cut by 0 bases, the J end by 10 bases, with 31 bases between. Written as DNA, the CDR3 is TGTGCCAGCAGTGACTCGAGAGGGGGGGTAGGGGCGATCTCCCCGGGGGAGCAGTTCTTC. Its protein is CASSDSRGGVGAISPGEQFF.

The chain combines TRBV4-2 with TRBJ1-4; TRBD1 might be the D (6 bases). The V end lost 2 bases, the J end lost 7 bases, and 17 bases lay between the germline ends. In germline, CDR1 is LGHNA, CDR2 YNFKEQ. CDR3 length: 16 amino acids. In nucleotides, the CDR3 is TGTGCCAGCAGCCAACCCGCGAAGAAGGGGGGTGAAAAACTGTTTTTT. Residues: CASSQPAKKGGEKLFF.

This chain connects TRBV11-2 to TRBJ2-3; 12 bases fit TRBD2. The CDR3 is 15 residues long. V was clipped by 5 bases and J by 4 bases; unmatched bases: 4. Germline V gives CDR1 SGHAT, CDR2 FQNNGV. CDR3 in amino acids: CASSPSGGEADTQYF. The DNA for the CDR3 is TGTGCCAGCAGCCCTAGCGGGGGGGAGGCAGATACGCAGTATTTT.

The V and J genes are TRBV10-2 and TRBJ2-7, with 8 bases aligning to TRBD1. The ends lost 4 bases at V and 0 bases at J; junction bases unmatched: 5. This CDR3 is 15 amino acids long. Germline lookup yields CDR1 WSHSY and CDR2 SAAADI. CDR3 nucleotides: TGCGCCAGCAGTGGCCCACAGGGGGGCTCCTACGAGCAGTACTTC. Protein product: CASSGPQGGSYEQYF.

The CDR3 loop is CASRLSNWRTGYGYTF. The CDR3 coding sequence is TGTGCCAGTCGCCTCTCAAATTGGCGGACAGGGTATGGCTACACCTTC. V usage is TRBV19 and J usage is TRBJ1-2; 8 bases are shared with TRBD1. Germline CDR1 LNHDA, CDR2 SQIVND (reference sequence). The CDR3 totals 16 residues. The junction had 16 bases not matched to a gene; V was cut back by 8 bases and J by 5 bases.

This sequence joins TRBV19 and TRBJ1-2; D is unclear. The CDR3 runs to 15 residues. Trimming stripped 7 bases from V and 6 bases from J, with 21 bases between. Germline values: CDR1 LNHDA, CDR2 SQIVND (reference sequence). In DNA form, the CDR3 reads TGTGCCAGTACTAGTGGCCTAGTAAGCCGCCATGGCTACACCTTC. Its protein product is CASTSGLVSRHGYTF.

J is TRBJ2-1 and V is TRBV7-2; 13 nucleotides match TRBD2. From germline, CDR1 is SGHTA and CDR2 FQGNSA. After removal of 6 bases from V and 4 bases from J, the junction contained 3 bases not matched to a gene. CDR3 length: 15 residues. The CDR3 DNA sequence: TGTGCCAGCAGTACTAGCGGGAGGGAGTACAATGAGCAGTTCTTC. It specifies CASSTSGREYNEQFF.

The chain links TRBV6-6 to TRBJ2-7; D possibly corresponds to TRBD2 (5 bases). The CDR3 spans 16 residues. V gave up 2 bases and J gave up 2 bases, with 16 bases separating them. Germline V gene data show CDR1 as MNHNY and CDR2 as SVGAGI (reference sequence). CDR3 bases: TGTGCCAGCAGTTACGCCGCGCGGGCCCGACCCTACGAGCAGTACTTC. Protein: CASSYAARARPYEQYF.

The rearrangement uses TRBV9 and TRBJ2-7, with 10 bases aligning to TRBD2. The trim removed 2 bases at V and 5 bases at J, leaving 1 base unmatched. The CDR3 runs 13 residues. Germline values: CDR1 SGDLS, CDR2 YYNGEE. The CDR3 DNA is TGTGCCAGCAGCGTGCTAGCGGGAGACGAGCAGTACTTC. The encoded protein is CASSVLAGDEQYF.

The chain uses TRBV10-3 and TRBJ2-2, with TRBD2 as a possible D gene (5 bases). This CDR3 contains 13 residues. CDR1 ENHRY and CDR2 SYGVKD come from the germline V gene. Trimming removed 2 bases at V and 6 bases at J, with 7 bases between. The CDR3 coding sequence is TGTGCCATCAGTGAGCGGGAATCCGGGGAGCTGTTTTTT. This codes for CAISERESGELFF.

J is TRBJ2-5 and V is TRBV4-1, with D possibly being TRBD1 (8 bases). Germline V lookup: CDR1 MGHRA, CDR2 YSYEKL. The V end was cut by 3 bases, the J end by 9 bases, with 17 bases between. The CDR3 has 14 residues. This CDR3 reads CASSHTGGEGAQYF. The CDR3 DNA reads as TGCGCCAGCAGCCACACAGGGGGGGAGGGGGCCCAGTACTTC.

The gene calls are TRBV27 and TRBJ1-5; 10 positions match TRBD1. The CDR3 contains 14 residues. Germline V gene data show CDR1 as MNHEY and CDR2 as SMNVEV (reference sequence). V lost 8 bases to trimming and J lost 3 bases; unmatched junction nucleotides: 4. CDR3 loop: CASGDRGYNQPQHF. The CDR3, as DNA: TGTGCCAGCGGGGACAGGGGTTACAATCAGCCCCAGCATTTT.

This chain joins TRBV6-5 and TRBJ1-1; TRBD1 aligns across 8 bases. The J segment lost 4 bases and the V segment lost 5 bases, leaving 3 bases of the junction unmatched. The V gene's germline CDR1 is MNHEY and CDR2 SVGAGI. CDR3 length equals 13 residues. The CDR3 loop reads CASSRTGGTEAFF. The CDR3, as DNA: TGTGCCAGCAGTAGAACAGGGGGCACTGAAGCTTTCTTT.

The CDR3 loop is CASSSNHADRVGRTGHTF. DNA of the CDR3: TGTGCCAGCAGCTCCAATCATGCCGACAGAGTGGGCCGAACAGGTCACACCTTC. This rearrangement joins TRBV7-9 to TRBJ1-2, with D maybe TRBD1 (5 bases). Germline CDR1 and CDR2: SEHNR and FQNEAQ (reference sequence). The length of the CDR3 is 18 residues. V was shortened by 4 bases and J by 12 bases, with 33 bases between the two germline ends.

V and J are TRBV19 and TRBJ1-4; the D gene is possibly TRBD1 (5 bases). The germline V and J ends were trimmed by 4 bases and 10 bases, with 10 bases remaining between them. CDR1 LNHDA and CDR2 SQIVND come from the germline V gene (reference sequence). CDR3 length equals 12 residues. DNA for the CDR3: TGTGCCAGTAGTACCCGGGGACTAAAACTGTTTTTT. Protein sequence: CASSTRGLKLFF. Using reference TRBV19 and TRBJ1-4 for the parts outside the CDR3, the full variable domain is DGGITQSPKYLFRKEGQNVTLSCEQNLNHDAMYWYRQDPGQGLRLIYYSQIVNDFQKGDIAEGYSVSREKKESFPLTVTSAQKNPTAFYLCASSTRGLKLFFGSGTQLSVL.

This CDR3 reads CASSPPESRDLGGYTF. Here the CDR3 DNA reads TGTGCCAGCTCACCACCGGAGTCCCGGGACTTGGGAGGCTACACCTTC. The chain is built from TRBV18 and TRBJ1-2; possible D gene TRBD1, 5 bases. The CDR3 length is 16 residues. With 0 bases removed from V and 8 bases from J, the gap between germline ends came to 19 bases. Germline CDR1 reads KGHSH; CDR2 reads LQKENI.

The CDR3 is CASSSLTSTDTQYF. CDR3 sequence (DNA): TGCGCCAGCAGTAGCTTGACTAGCACAGATACGCAGTATTTT. This sequence joins TRBV5-1 and TRBJ2-3; D call uncertain. CDR1 and CDR2 from the germline V gene are SGHRS and YFSETQ. With 5 bases removed from V and 0 bases from J, the gap between germline ends came to 10 bases. The CDR3 loop spans 14 amino acids.

The gene calls are TRBV2 and TRBJ2-5; the D gene is possibly TRBD1 (6 bases). The end of the DNA is better explained by TRBJ2-7, so the J call may be wrong. CDR3 size: 14 residues. Germline-derived CDR1 and CDR2 are SNHLY and FYNNEI. The CDR3 DNA follows: TGTGCCAGCACCATGGACAGAGTCTCCTACGAGCAGTACTTC. Translating it yields CASTMDRVSYEQYF.

The chain combines TRBV7-2 with TRBJ1-6; no clear D. This CDR3 comprises 11 residues. The germline gives CDR1 SGHTA, CDR2 FQGNSA. Trimming stripped 3 bases from V and 14 bases from J, with 8 bases between. The CDR3 loop reads CASSFYQTLHF. CDR3 DNA sequence: TGTGCCAGCAGCTTTTATCAGACCCTCCACTTT.

The chain employs TRBV9 and TRBJ2-2; TRBD2 matches 13 bases. CDR1 and CDR2 from the germline V gene are SGDLS and YYNGEE. The CDR3 spans 19 residues. V gave up 1 base and J gave up 5 bases; unmatched junction bases: 11. CDR3 sequence (DNA): TGTGCCAGCAGCGTATCGGGACTAGCGGGACCCCCGGGAACCGGGGAGCTGTTTTTT. Translating gives CASSVSGLAGPPGTGELFF.

The chain employs TRBV15 and TRBJ2-5; weak D call: TRBD2 (6 bases). The germline V gene encodes CDR1 LNHNV and CDR2 YYDKDF (reference sequence). Trimming stripped 3 bases from V and 10 bases from J, with 21 bases between. The CDR3 has 15 residues. CDR3 bases: TGTGCCACCAGCAGCCTTCGGGGGTCGAGTGGTGACCAGTACTTC. The encoded protein is CATSSLRGSSGDQYF.

The J gene is TRBJ1-1, the V gene TRBV11-2; 7 bases agree with TRBD1. The V segment lost 5 bases and the J segment 1 base; nucleotides outside the gene matches: 7. The CDR3 length is 15 residues. From germline, CDR1 is SGHAT and CDR2 FQNNGV. CDR3 in DNA: TGTGCCAGCAGCCCAGGGGACAGCCCGAACACTGAAGCTTTCTTT. Its protein is CASSPGDSPNTEAFF.